This entry features one T cell receptor beta chain sequence. Antigen: not known. TCRdb's copy holds only in-frame clones and misses some; the assay was immunoSEQ multiplex PCR. In the table there are some 170,000 clones, around nine tenths of which are singletons. These data belong to a study of cytomegalovirus exposure and HLA in healthy donors. In the study overall: The same platform was used for the 130 or so validation repertoires and the 600 to 850 first-cohort repertoires, a later analysis reported. Study outcomes and limitations: According to a subsequent analysis, TCR clusters from the first cohort were inclined to appear together in the roughly 120 validation repertoires. While the bulk of TCR sequences proved rare, some public TCRs turned up in many donors. In vitro confirmation showed three CMV-associated chains to be CMV antigen specific.

The germline V gene has CDR1 KGHSH and CDR2 LQKENI. CDR3 size: 14 residues. V was cut by 3 bases and J by 2 bases, with 10 bases left in between. Material: PBMCs. The sequence derives from a woman in her 30s in good health and CMV-seronegative. The genes are TRBV18 and TRBJ1-1, with D uncertain. DNA for the CDR3: TGTGCCAGCTCACCCCAGGACTCAAACACTGAAGCTTTCTTT. Protein sequence: CASSPQDSNTEAFF.